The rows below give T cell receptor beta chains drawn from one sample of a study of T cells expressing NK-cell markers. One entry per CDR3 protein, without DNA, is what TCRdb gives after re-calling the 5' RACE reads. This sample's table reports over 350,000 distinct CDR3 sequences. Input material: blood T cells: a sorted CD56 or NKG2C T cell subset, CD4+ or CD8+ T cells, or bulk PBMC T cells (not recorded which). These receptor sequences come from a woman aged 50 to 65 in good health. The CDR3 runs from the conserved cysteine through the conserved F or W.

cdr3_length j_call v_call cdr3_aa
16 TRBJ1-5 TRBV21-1 CASSKADRGANQPQHF
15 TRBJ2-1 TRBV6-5 CASSYGTSGRFEQFF
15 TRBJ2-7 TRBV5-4 CASSPAAGVSYEQYF
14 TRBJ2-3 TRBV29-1 CSVAGTDSTDTQYF
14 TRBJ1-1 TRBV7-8 CASSLWFGTVEAFF
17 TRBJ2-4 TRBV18 CASSPQPKSVAKNIQYF
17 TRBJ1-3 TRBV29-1 CSVPNPNRGGSGNTIYF
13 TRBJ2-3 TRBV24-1 CATGRDGTDTQYF
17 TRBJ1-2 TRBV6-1 CASSEWGGTSSNYGYTF
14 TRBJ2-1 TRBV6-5 CASSYSETGIEQFF
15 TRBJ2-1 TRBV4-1 CASSRDSGRANEQFF
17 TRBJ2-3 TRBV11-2 CASSPKTSGRFGDTQYF
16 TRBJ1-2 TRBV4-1 CASRQLGTGGNYGYTF
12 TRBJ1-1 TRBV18 CASSRGQTEAFF
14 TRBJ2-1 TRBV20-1 CSAAGTSSYNEQFF
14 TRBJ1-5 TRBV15 CATSSDAGDQPQHF
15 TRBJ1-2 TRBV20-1 CSARDLGGTNYGYTF
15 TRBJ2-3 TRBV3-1 CASSQTTGLTDTQYF
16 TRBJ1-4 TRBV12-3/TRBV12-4 CASRKLRDRGDEKLFF
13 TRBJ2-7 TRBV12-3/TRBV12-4 CASSLRGGYEQYF
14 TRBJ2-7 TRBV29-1 CSVEGAGGESEQYF
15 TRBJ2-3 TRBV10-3 CAISGTSGATDTQYF
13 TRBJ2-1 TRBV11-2 CASSRSPSDEQFF
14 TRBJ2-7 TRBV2 CASSVFSTGYEQYF
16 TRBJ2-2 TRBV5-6 CASSEITLAGTGELFF
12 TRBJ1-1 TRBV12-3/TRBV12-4 CASSDRDTEAFF
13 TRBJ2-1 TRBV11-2 CASSLIGGKEQFF
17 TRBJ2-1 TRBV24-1 CATSDSFRDRGHDEQFF
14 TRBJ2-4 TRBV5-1 CASSPNRGVDIQYF
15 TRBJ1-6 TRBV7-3 CASSQGRLYNSPLHF